What follows are 19 T cell receptor beta chains derived from one specimen sequenced in a study of blood T cell repertoires in COVID-19. Produced via immunoSEQ multiplex PCR; TCRdb's table is partial and in-frame only. The table shows approximately 380,000 clones, with roughly nine tenths occurring only once. Sequenced material: PBMCs or T cells enriched from blood (not recorded which). The receptors were gathered from a woman aged 40 to 49 who had been exposed to COVID-19.

V is TRBV7-3 and J is TRBJ2-1, with 9 bases lining up with TRBD2. In germline, CDR1 is SGHTA, CDR2 FQGTGA. This CDR3 comprises 14 residues. Germline trimming cut 5 bases from V and 6 bases from J; bases unmatched to any gene: 5. DNA of the CDR3: TGTGCCAGCAGCCCGGGACTAGCCCGCAATGAGCAGTTCTTC. This translates into CASSPGLARNEQFF.

The CDR3 nucleotides are TGTGCCTGGAGTGTCGGTAGCGGGGCTAATGAGCAGTTCTTC. It is translated as CAWSVGSGANEQFF. The rearrangement uses TRBV30 and TRBJ2-1; 8 bases line up with TRBD2. V trimming: 0 bases; J trimming: 7 bases; junction bases outside the gene matches: 5. In germline, CDR1 is GTSNPN, CDR2 SVGIG (reference sequence). This CDR3 region has 14 residues. Together with reference TRBV30 and TRBJ2-1, the CDR3 gives the full variable domain: SQTIHQWPATLVQPVGSPLSLECTVEGTSNPNLYWYRQAAGRGLQLLFYSVGIGQISSEVPQNLSASRPQDRQFILSSKKLLLSDSGFYLCAWSVGSGANEQFFGPGTRLTVL.

A single count supports this clone. The CDR3 region is CASSSPTSGSNSEFF. The CDR3 nucleotides read TGTGCCAGCAGTTCTCCGACTAGCGGTTCTAACAGTGAGTTCTTC. V and J are TRBV11-3 and TRBJ2-1, with 9 nucleotides matching TRBD2. From germline, CDR1 is SGHNT and CDR2 YENEEA. The CDR3 extends over 15 amino acids. V lost 6 bases to trimming and J lost 14 bases; unmatched junction nucleotides: 17.

V and J are TRBV19 and TRBJ1-1, with D uncertain. The CDR3 spans 13 residues. The germline V gene has CDR1 LNHDA and CDR2 SQIVND (reference sequence). With 3 bases removed from V and 1 base from J, the gap between germline ends came to 6 bases. In DNA, the CDR3 is TGTGCCAGTAGTATGAGAGAGAACACTGAAGCTTTCTTT. Protein product: CASSMRENTEAFF.

The chain couples TRBV5-4 to TRBJ1-2, with TRBD1 matching 7 bases. This CDR3 spans 15 amino acids. CDR1 is SGHNT, CDR2 YYREEE, per germline (reference sequence). V gave up 3 bases and J gave up 3 bases; unmatched junction bases: 8. Here the CDR3 reads CASSSPDRSHYGYTF. The CDR3 region has the DNA TGTGCCAGCAGCTCCCCGGACAGGAGCCACTATGGCTACACCTTC.

V gene TRBV4-2 combines with J gene TRBJ2-1; 8 bases are shared with TRBD2. The germline V gene encodes CDR1 LGHNA and CDR2 YNFKEQ. Unmatched junction bases numbered 10, after V lost 1 base and J lost 5 bases. CDR3 length equals 17 residues. The DNA of the CDR3 is TGTGCCAGCAGCCAAGTGGGGGACGGGAGGGGGAACAATGAGCAGTTCTTC. Translation: CASSQVGDGRGNNEQFF.

The chain carries TRBV18 and TRBJ1-1; 9 bases fit TRBD1. This CDR3 contains 15 residues. V lost 5 bases to trimming and J lost 10 bases; unmatched junction nucleotides: 14. Germline CDR1 KGHSH, CDR2 LQKENI. CDR3: CASSTSYGQGMAAFF. CDR3 nucleotide sequence: TGTGCCAGCTCAACCTCCTACGGACAGGGGATGGCAGCTTTCTTT.

The rearrangement links TRBV7-3 to TRBJ2-1; a possible D gene is TRBD2 (7 bases). The CDR3 extends over 16 amino acids. Germline values: CDR1 SGHTA, CDR2 FQGTGA. The V and J ends lost 5 bases and 1 base respectively, with 15 bases between them. This chain's CDR3 is CASSRRGGQSYNEQFF. As DNA, the CDR3 is TGTGCCAGCAGCCGAAGGGGGGGCCAATCCTACAATGAGCAGTTCTTC.

This rearrangement joins TRBV11-3 to TRBJ1-2, with 10 bases aligning to TRBD1. This CDR3 comprises 15 residues. Germline V gene sequence: CDR1 SGHNT, CDR2 YENEEA. With V trimmed by 5 bases and J by 4 bases, 7 bases remained unmatched. The CDR3 region is CASSPDGQGGYGYTF. In DNA, the CDR3 is TGTGCCAGCAGCCCAGACGGACAGGGGGGCTATGGCTACACCTTC.

This chain joins TRBV11-3 and TRBJ2-5; TRBD1 agrees at 7 bases. Unmatched junction bases numbered 3, after V lost 4 bases and J lost 4 bases. Germline V gene sequence: CDR1 SGHNT, CDR2 YENEEA. The CDR3 is 13 residues long. CDR3 nucleotide sequence: TGTGCCAGCAGCTCGAGGACAGGAGAGACCCAGTACTTC. Translation: CASSSRTGETQYF.

V and J are TRBV11-2 and TRBJ1-1, with D unresolved. Germline-derived CDR1 and CDR2 are SGHAT and FQNNGV. Trimming left V 4 bases short and J 1 base short, with 7 bases between. This CDR3 is built from 13 residues. CDR3 nucleotides: TGTGCCAGCAGCTATACTCCGAACACTGAAGCTTTCTTT. It yields the protein CASSYTPNTEAFF.

V usage is TRBV19 and J usage is TRBJ2-7; D might be TRBD1 (6 bases). The ends were cut back, 4 bases at V and 2 bases at J, with 15 bases in the middle. The CDR3 extends over 15 amino acids. CDR1 and CDR2 from the germline V gene are LNHDA and SQIVND (reference sequence). The CDR3 here is CASSTRGTTAYEQYF. The CDR3 DNA reads TGTGCCAGTAGTACTCGTGGGACAACAGCCTACGAGCAGTACTTC.

This CDR3 is CASSIMGRGHPNEKLFF. Written as DNA, the CDR3 is TGTGCCAGTAGTATAATGGGCAGGGGGCATCCTAATGAAAAACTGTTTTTT. The rearrangement links TRBV19 to TRBJ1-4, with 8 positions matching TRBD1. The germline CDR1 and CDR2 sequences are LNHDA and SQIVND (reference sequence). The CDR3 spans 17 residues. With V trimmed by 2 bases and J by 3 bases, 8 bases remained unmatched.

The chain combines TRBV19 with TRBJ1-6; 9 bases fit TRBD1. CDR3 size: 15 residues. Germline assignment: CDR1 LNHDA and CDR2 SQIVND (reference sequence). V shed 6 bases and J 10 bases; nucleotides not matched to a gene: 10. The CDR3 region is CASRETGGWQSPLHF. CDR3 nucleotide sequence: TGTGCCAGTAGAGAGACAGGGGGTTGGCAATCACCCCTCCACTTT.

CDR3 sequence (DNA): TGTGCCAGCAGCTTGTTGGACAGGGCAAGAAGCGGGGAGCTGTTTTTT. This sequence encodes CASSLLDRARSGELFF. The V gene is TRBV5-6, the J gene TRBJ2-2, with 8 positions matching TRBD1. The J segment lost 7 bases and the V segment lost 1 base, leaving 9 bases of the junction unmatched. The CDR3 loop spans 16 amino acids. Germline V gene lookup returns CDR1 SGHDT and CDR2 YYEEEE.

This rearrangement joins TRBV24-1 to TRBJ1-1, with a tentative D call TRBD1 (5 bases). The CDR3 consists of 15 residues. V lost 0 bases and J lost 4, with 11 bases in between. Germline lookup yields CDR1 KGHDR and CDR2 SFDVKD. In DNA, the CDR3 is TGTGCCACCAGTGATTTGTGCAGGGTGGGCACTGAAGCTTTCTTT. Translated: CATSDLCRVGTEAFF.

The chain has TRBV19 and TRBJ2-1; 10 nucleotides agree with TRBD2. The length of the CDR3 is 14 residues. Germline CDR1 reads LNHDA; CDR2 reads SQIVND (reference sequence). V lost 7 bases and J lost 8; bases outside the gene matches: 8. The chain's CDR3 is CASNGAGGLDEQFF. The CDR3, as DNA: TGTGCCAGTAACGGAGCGGGGGGGTTAGATGAGCAGTTCTTC.

The chain is built from TRBV2 and TRBJ1-1; TRBD1 might be the D (5 bases). Trimming left V 6 bases short and J 1 base short, with 12 bases between. CDR3 size: 14 residues. Germline V CDR1 and CDR2: SNHLY, FYNNEI. CDR3 sequence (DNA): TGTGCCAGCAGCCCACGGCAGGGGAACACTGAAGCTTTCTTT. Protein product: CASSPRQGNTEAFF.

This clone has only one observation. This chain links TRBV7-9 with TRBJ2-7; D may be TRBD1 (6 bases). The CDR3 spans 15 residues. Germline V gives CDR1 SEHNR, CDR2 FQNEAQ (reference sequence). V dropped 6 bases and J dropped 3 bases, with 18 bases sitting between them. The CDR3 protein is CASRNLSGGNYEQYF. CDR3 DNA sequence: TGTGCCAGCAGGAACCTTTCTGGGGGCAACTACGAGCAGTACTTC.